This T cell receptor beta chain was documented in a study of OX40 agonist ivuxolimab in advanced cancers. About the study: Each dose-escalation patient presented with hepatocellular carcinoma, melanoma, renal cell or head and neck cancer. Study findings and constraints: Dosing at 0.1 to 3.0 mg/kg was accompanied by clonal expansion of CD4+ and CD8+ blood T cells by week 6. Relatively little clonal expansion, among the lowest observed, appeared in partial responders at 0.1-3.0 mg/kg.

It was autoimmune disease history or systemic immunosuppression that excluded patients. Germline values: CDR1 SGHAT, CDR2 FQNNGV. Trimming pared 0 bases from V and 8 bases from J, leaving 13 bases between. The CDR3 runs 15 residues. As to this clone: The antigen is undetermined.

The data were produced by immunoSEQ multiplex PCR, yet TCRdb's version contains in-frame clones alone and is incomplete. The sample holds around 76,000 clones, 85% seen once. This rearrangement joins TRBV11-2 to TRBJ1-4; D is possibly TRBD1 (6 bases). The sample here was CD4+ or CD8+ T cells sorted from blood, taken in a trial of the OX40 agonist ivuxolimab. This clonotype was sampled from an adult with an advanced solid tumor such as melanoma, head and neck, liver or kidney cancer. The CDR3 loop reads CASSLEGWGGEKLFF. CDR3 nucleotides: TGTGCCAGCAGCTTAGAAGGGTGGGGGGGCGAAAAACTGTTTTTT. The full variable domain, completed using reference TRBV11-2 and TRBJ1-4, is EAGVAQSPRYKIIEKRQSVAFWCNPISGHATLYWYQQILGQGPKLLIQFQNNGVVDDSQLPKDRFSAERLKGVDSTLKIQPAKLEDSAVYLCASSLEGWGGEKLFFGSGTQLSVL.